This T cell receptor (beta chain) was identified during a study of radiation and T cells in renal cell carcinoma. Time point in this sample: baseline pretreatment blood. The sample's treatment: 15 Gy SBRT to primary tumor, nephrectomy 4 weeks later. Blood was sampled at baseline, 2 weeks and 4 weeks after SBRT. The table lists this clone with a count of one. Assay: immunoSEQ multiplex PCR; the TCRdb copy retains only in-frame clones and omits some. The repertoire holds about 130,000 clones, with nearly 90% as singletons. The CDR3 totals 14 residues. Trimming took 7 bases from V and 3 from J, leaving 15 bases between them. Germline V lookup: CDR1 MNHNS, CDR2 SASEGT.

This chain links TRBV6-1 with TRBJ1-2; D is uncertain. This specimen was blood, taken from a patient whose treatment included radiotherapy and nephrectomy. This clonotype originated in a woman aged 45-59 years with renal cell carcinoma. The CDR3, as DNA: TGTGCCAGCACGGAAGGTCAACCCGACTATGGCTACACCTTC. Translating gives CASTEGQPDYGYTF.